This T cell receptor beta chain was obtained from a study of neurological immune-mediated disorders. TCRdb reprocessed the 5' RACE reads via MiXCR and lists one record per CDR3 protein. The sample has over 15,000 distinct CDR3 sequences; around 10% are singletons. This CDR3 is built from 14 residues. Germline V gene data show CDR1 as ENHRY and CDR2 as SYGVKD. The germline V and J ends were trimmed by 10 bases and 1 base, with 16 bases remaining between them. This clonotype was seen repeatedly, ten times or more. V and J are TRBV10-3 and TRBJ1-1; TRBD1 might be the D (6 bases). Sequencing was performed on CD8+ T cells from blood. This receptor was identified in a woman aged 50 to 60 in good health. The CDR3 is CATLLGGQNTEAFF. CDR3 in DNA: TGTGCCACCCTGTTGGGGGGGCAGAACACTGAAGCTTTCTTT.